The 25 T cell receptor beta chains below were found in one sample sequenced in a study of post-analysis software for immune sequencing data. Findings and limits, study-wide: Five or six TRBV segments, TRBV5-6, TRBV5-1 and TRBV20-1 among them, were found more frequent in patients than controls.

TCR beta libraries were prepared from cDNA with unique molecular identifiers. TCRdb itself ran the PCR reads through MiXCR, one entry per CDR3 protein. The table lists some 500,000 distinct CDR3 sequences, roughly 45% of them singletons, with around 10% in the top ten. No antigens are known for them. Sequenced material: blood. These receptors originate from a girl between 10 and 17 years old with multiple sclerosis.

The rearrangement joins TRBV28 to TRBJ1-2, with D perhaps TRBD1 (5 bases). V lost 5 bases and J lost 5, with 9 bases in between. From germline, CDR1 is MDHEN and CDR2 SYDVKM. This CDR3 has 12 amino acids. The DNA for the CDR3 is TGTGCCAGCAGTCCTCGACAGTATGGCTACACCTTC. This translates into CASSPRQYGYTF.

This clonotype showed up many times. The chain recombines TRBV29-1 with TRBJ2-5; D perhaps matches TRBD1 (5 bases). The germline V gene encodes CDR1 SQVTM and CDR2 ANQGSEA. V lost 7 bases, J lost 5 bases, and 20 bases lay in between. This CDR3 region has 14 residues. The CDR3 DNA sequence: TGCAGCGGTCGCCCGGCAGGGCGCAGCGAGACCCAGTACTTC. Its protein is CSGRPAGRSETQYF.

This clonotype was seen only a few times. The rearrangement uses TRBV12-3 or TRBV12-4 and TRBJ1-2, with D uncertain. CDR3 length: 12 residues. V lost 6 bases, J lost 2 bases, and 7 bases lay in between. The CDR3 is CASSPDNYGYTF. The CDR3 nucleotides are TGTGCCAGCAGCCCGGACAACTATGGCTACACCTTC.

The chain joins TRBV10-3 to TRBJ1-5; D ambiguous. CDR3 length: 15 residues. V lost 3 bases and J lost 4, with 13 bases in between. From germline, CDR1 is ENHRY and CDR2 SYGVKD. CDR3 residues: CAISDGSQLNQPQHF. DNA of the CDR3: TGTGCCATCAGTGACGGGTCCCAACTTAATCAGCCCCAGCATTTT.

The J gene is TRBJ1-2, the V gene TRBV5-1, with no clear D. Germline CDR1 and CDR2: SGHRS and YFSETQ. The CDR3 spans 13 residues. V was cut by 0 bases and J by 8 bases, with 11 bases left in between. In nucleotides, the CDR3 is TGCGCCAGCAGCTTGGCCAAAGGGAACGGCTACACCTTC. Translation gives CASSLAKGNGYTF.

In its sample, this clonotype was seen once. This sequence joins TRBV20-1 and TRBJ2-1, with a weak D call TRBD2 (7 bases). The CDR3 runs 16 residues. The V gene lost 0 bases and the J gene lost 8 bases, with 20 bases spanning the gap. CDR1 and CDR2 (germline): DFQATT, SNEGSKA (reference sequence). The CDR3 coding sequence is TGCAGTGCTAGAGAGGGAGGGGCAGGGGACGTGGATGAGCAGTTCTTC. The encoded protein is CSAREGGAGDVDEQFF.

V and J are TRBV28 and TRBJ2-2; 7 bases are shared with TRBD2. The J segment lost 3 bases and the V segment lost 4 bases, leaving 5 bases of the junction unmatched. CDR3 length: 15 amino acids. In germline, CDR1 is MDHEN, CDR2 SYDVKM. CDR3: CASSSGRQDTGELFF. CDR3 nucleotides: TGTGCCAGCAGTTCCGGGAGGCAGGACACCGGGGAGCTGTTTTTT.

The chain combines TRBV11-2 with TRBJ2-3; TRBD2 might be the D (5 bases). Trimming shortened V by 2 bases and J by 0 bases, and 12 bases separated the two germline ends. The CDR3 has 16 amino acids. Germline CDR1 is SGHAT and CDR2 is FQNNGV. The CDR3 region has the DNA TGTGCCAGCAGCTTAAACAGACCGGGGAGCACAGATACGCAGTATTTT. This translates into CASSLNRPGSTDTQYF.

The chain carries TRBV11-1 and TRBJ1-1; no clear D. The CDR3 totals 17 residues. CDR1 and CDR2 from the germline V gene are SGHAT and FQDESV (reference sequence). V gave up 2 bases and J gave up 3 bases, with 19 bases separating them. In DNA form, the CDR3 reads TGTGCCAGCAGCTTATCTGGGCTTTGGGATCGGGACACTGAAGCTTTCTTT. Its protein is CASSLSGLWDRDTEAFF.

The rearrangement uses TRBV28 and TRBJ1-1; possible D gene TRBD1, 6 bases. V was clipped by 5 bases and J by 1 base, with 17 bases between them. The CDR3 contains 16 residues. Germline lookup yields CDR1 MDHEN and CDR2 SYDVKM. CDR3: CASSTIPGQENTEAFF. In nucleotides, the CDR3 is TGTGCCAGCAGTACGATCCCGGGACAAGAGAACACTGAAGCTTTCTTT. Based on the CDR3 plus reference TRBV28 and TRBJ1-1, the full variable domain is DVKVTQSSRYLVKRTGEKVFLECVQDMDHENMFWYRQDPGLGLRLIYFSYDVKMKEKGDIPEGYSVSREKKERFSLILESASTNQTSMYLCASSTIPGQENTEAFFGQGTRLTVV.

This clonotype was found a few times. The V gene is TRBV14, the J gene TRBJ2-1; D is ambiguous. The CDR3 is 14 residues long. CDR1 is SGHDN, CDR2 FVKESK, per germline. V lost 1 base and J lost 9, with 13 bases in between. CDR3 loop: CASSQVEGSSEQFF. DNA for the CDR3: TGTGCCAGCAGCCAAGTCGAAGGTTCCAGTGAGCAGTTCTTC.

The rearrangement uses TRBV27 and TRBJ1-1, with unresolved D. Germline V CDR1 and CDR2: MNHEY, SMNVEV (reference sequence). Trimming cost V 8 bases and J 1 base, with 17 bases left between them. This CDR3 is 15 amino acids long. For the CDR3, the DNA is TGTGCCAGCTATCCTAGCAGCATCGAGAACACTGAAGCTTTCTTT. Translated, it gives CASYPSSIENTEAFF.

The genes are TRBV6-1 and TRBJ2-5; D not certain. The DNA end is more similar to TRBJ2-7, so the J call may be wrong. Germline CDR1 reads MNHNS; CDR2 reads SASEGT. This CDR3 region has 14 residues. CDR3 nucleotides: TGTGCCAGCAGTGAGTTGGACGAGTACTACGAGCAGTACTTC. Translating gives CASSELDEYYEQYF.

This sequence joins TRBV6-5 and TRBJ2-7; TRBD2 matches 13 bases. The germline V gene has CDR1 MNHEY and CDR2 SVGAGI. This CDR3 has 15 amino acids. Losses at the gene ends were 7 bases for V and 2 bases for J; bases not matched to a gene: 5. CDR3 sequence: CASTRGTSGTYEQYF. Here the CDR3 DNA reads TGTGCCAGCACAAGGGGGACTAGCGGGACCTACGAGCAGTACTTC.

The table lists this clonotype with a count of one. This chain joins TRBV3-1 and TRBJ2-1; TRBD2 matches 11 bases. The V segment lost 4 bases and the J segment 7 bases; nucleotides outside the gene matches: 9. Germline CDR1 LGHDT, CDR2 YNNKEL (reference sequence). The CDR3 is 16 amino acids. The CDR3 loop reads CASSPSSGRVGNEQFF. CDR3 DNA sequence: TGTGCCAGCAGCCCAAGTAGCGGGAGGGTAGGGAATGAGCAGTTCTTC.

The chain carries TRBV27 and TRBJ1-5, with TRBD1 as a possible D gene (5 bases). Trimming stripped 6 bases from V and 9 bases from J, with 30 bases between. Germline V gene sequence: CDR1 MNHEY, CDR2 SMNVEV (reference sequence). CDR3 length: 18 residues. CDR3 in DNA: TGTGCCAGCAGCCCGGGGGAGGGCCCCAGCACATCATTCCGGCCCCAGCATTTT. Encoded protein: CASSPGEGPSTSFRPQHF.

This sequence joins TRBV10-3 and TRBJ2-4; weak D call: TRBD2 (7 bases). The DNA end favors TRBJ2-7, so the J call may be wrong. CDR1 is ENHRY, CDR2 SYGVKD, per germline. The CDR3 runs 15 residues. CDR3: CAISESGGGTYEQYF. The CDR3 DNA reads TGTGCCATCAGTGAGTCGGGAGGGGGGACCTACGAGCAGTACTTC.

V usage is TRBV11-2 and J usage is TRBJ2-4, with D uncertain. Germline V CDR1 and CDR2: SGHAT, FQNNGV. Trimming took off 2 bases at V and 6 bases at J, with 11 bases between the two ends. CDR3 length: 14 residues. Here the CDR3 DNA reads TGTGCCAGCAGCTTAAGCAGATGGGCAAACATTCAGTACTTC. The encoded protein is CASSLSRWANIQYF.

V and J are TRBV7-2 and TRBJ2-3; 12 bases map to TRBD2. The germline V gene encodes CDR1 SGHTA and CDR2 FQGNSA. This CDR3 contains 17 residues. Trimming removed 5 bases from V and 0 bases from J; junction bases left unmatched: 6. CDR3 amino acids: CASSRTSGIYSTDTQYF. CDR3 coding DNA: TGTGCCAGCAGCCGGACTAGCGGGATCTATAGCACAGATACGCAGTATTTT.

This chain connects TRBV2 to TRBJ2-5; 10 nucleotides agree with TRBD2. The germline gives CDR1 SNHLY, CDR2 FYNNEI. The CDR3 has 15 residues. With V trimmed by 8 bases and J by 1 base, 7 bases remained unmatched. Here the CDR3 reads CASQNLAGAQETQYF. CDR3 sequence (DNA): TGTGCCAGCCAGAACCTAGCGGGGGCCCAAGAGACCCAGTACTTC.

The chain employs TRBV9 and TRBJ1-2, with TRBD1 identical over 10 bases. The germline V gene encodes CDR1 SGDLS and CDR2 YYNGEE. Trimming removed 4 bases from V and 5 bases from J; junction bases left unmatched: 8. The CDR3 is made up of 15 amino acids. The CDR3 sequence: CASSPQGTGDYGYTF. CDR3 DNA sequence: TGTGCCAGCAGCCCCCAGGGGACAGGGGATTATGGCTACACCTTC.

The chain employs TRBV7-8 and TRBJ2-1, with 9 positions matching TRBD1. This CDR3 region has 15 residues. With V trimmed by 5 bases and J by 10 bases, 12 bases remained unmatched. Germline V lookup: CDR1 SGHVS, CDR2 FQNEAQ. Written as DNA, the CDR3 is TGTGCCAGCAGCCCACCGGGACAGGGCTTTTTCGAGCAGTTCTTC. Protein: CASSPPGQGFFEQFF. The full variable domain, completed using reference TRBV7-8 and TRBJ2-1, is GAGVSQSPRYKVAKRGQDVALRCDPISGHVSLFWYQQALGQGPEFLTYFQNEAQLDKSGLPSDRFFAERPEGSVSTLKIQRTQQEDSAVYLCASSPPGQGFFEQFFGPGTRLTVL.

This chain uses TRBV12-3 or TRBV12-4 with TRBJ2-1; D unresolved. CDR3 length: 14 amino acids. Trimming took 2 bases from V and 5 from J, leaving 10 bases between them. CDR3 DNA sequence: TGTGCCAGCAGTTTACAGGTGAAAGACAATGAGCAGTTCTTC. Encoded protein: CASSLQVKDNEQFF.

This clonotype was observed a handful of times. The V call is TRBV3-1, the J call TRBJ2-7; either TRBD1 or TRBD2 may fit D (5 bases each). V lost 1 base and J lost 6, with 13 bases in between. This CDR3 comprises 14 residues. Germline assignment: CDR1 LGHDT and CDR2 YNNKEL (reference sequence). The CDR3 bases are TGTGCCAGCAGCCAAGCACCGTCGAGGGGCGAGCAGTACTTC. Protein: CASSQAPSRGEQYF.

The chain uses TRBV6-5 and TRBJ1-2; 10 positions match TRBD1. Per the germline V gene, CDR1 is MNHEY and CDR2 is SVGAGI. The CDR3 sequence is 14 residues long. V gave up 6 bases and J gave up 3 bases; unmatched junction bases: 4. CDR3 DNA: TGTGCCAGCAGACGGGACAGGGGCCACTATGGCTACACCTTC. Translated: CASRRDRGHYGYTF.